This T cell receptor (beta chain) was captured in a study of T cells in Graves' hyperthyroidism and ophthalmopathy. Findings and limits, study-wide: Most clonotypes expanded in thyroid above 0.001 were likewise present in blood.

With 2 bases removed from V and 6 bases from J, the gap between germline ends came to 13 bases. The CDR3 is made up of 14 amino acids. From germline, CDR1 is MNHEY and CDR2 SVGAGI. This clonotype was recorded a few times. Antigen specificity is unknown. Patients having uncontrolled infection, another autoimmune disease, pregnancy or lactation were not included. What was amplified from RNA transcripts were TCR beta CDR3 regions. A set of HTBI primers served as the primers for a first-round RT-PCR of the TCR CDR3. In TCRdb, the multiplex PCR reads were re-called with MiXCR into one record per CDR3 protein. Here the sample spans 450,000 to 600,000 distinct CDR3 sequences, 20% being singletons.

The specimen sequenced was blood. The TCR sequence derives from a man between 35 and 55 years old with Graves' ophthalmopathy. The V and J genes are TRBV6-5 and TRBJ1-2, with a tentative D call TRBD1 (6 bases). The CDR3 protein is CASSYEGGTHGYTF. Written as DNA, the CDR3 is TGTGCCAGCAGTTACGAGGGGGGCACCCATGGCTACACCTTC.